This TCR beta chain was captured in a study of T cell responses to AZD1222 COVID-19 vaccine. Findings and caveats of the study: Nearly half of unique spike-specific TCRs reportedly avoided B.1.351 and B.1.1.7 mutated regions.

Using immunoSEQ multiplex PCR, the repertoire was profiled, and TCRdb retains in-frame clones only, with some absent. The sample records some 110,000 clones, around 85% being singletons. In regard to this clone: Its specificity is not known.

The CDR3 is 13 residues long. Germline assignment: CDR1 SEHNR and CDR2 FQNEAQ (reference sequence). Deletions cut 1 base from V and 2 bases from J, with 5 bases between. This sequence was found in an adult who received the AZD1222 COVID-19 vaccine. The sequencing used peripheral blood, collected 28 days after the second AZD1222 dose. The gene calls are TRBV7-9 and TRBJ1-2; unclear D gene. As DNA, the CDR3 is TGTGCCAGCAGCTTAGGCCAGAACTATGGCTACACCTTC. It is translated as CASSLGQNYGYTF. The variable domain in full, with the rest retrieved from reference TRBV7-9 and TRBJ1-2, is DTGVSQNPRHKITKRGQNVTFRCDPISEHNRLYWYRQTLGQGPEFLTYFQNEAQLEKSRLLSDRFSAERPKGSFSTLEIQRTEQGDSAMYLCASSLGQNYGYTFGSGTRLTVV.